This paragraph covers one TCR beta chain sequence. The data were obtained in a study of cytomegalovirus exposure and HLA in healthy donors. Trimming shortened V by 1 base and J by 6 bases, and 18 bases separated the two germline ends. In germline, CDR1 is MGHRA, CDR2 YSYEKL. This CDR3 has 17 amino acids. The PCR was carried out with 60 Vbeta primers and 13 Jbeta primers. The protocol was immunoSEQ multiplex PCR, while the TCRdb copy is restricted to in-frame clones and leaves out a portion. The data contain a few hundred thousand clones, about four fifths of them singletons. The source of this sequence is a girl aged 2-15 years in good health and CMV-seronegative. This chain links TRBV4-1 with TRBJ2-2, with D perhaps matching TRBD1 (5 bases). The sequenced sample consisted of PBMCs. The CDR3 DNA sequence: TGCGCCAGCAGCCAAGCACCCTCGCAGGGTAAATCCGGGGAGCTGTTTTTT. This encodes CASSQAPSQGKSGELFF.